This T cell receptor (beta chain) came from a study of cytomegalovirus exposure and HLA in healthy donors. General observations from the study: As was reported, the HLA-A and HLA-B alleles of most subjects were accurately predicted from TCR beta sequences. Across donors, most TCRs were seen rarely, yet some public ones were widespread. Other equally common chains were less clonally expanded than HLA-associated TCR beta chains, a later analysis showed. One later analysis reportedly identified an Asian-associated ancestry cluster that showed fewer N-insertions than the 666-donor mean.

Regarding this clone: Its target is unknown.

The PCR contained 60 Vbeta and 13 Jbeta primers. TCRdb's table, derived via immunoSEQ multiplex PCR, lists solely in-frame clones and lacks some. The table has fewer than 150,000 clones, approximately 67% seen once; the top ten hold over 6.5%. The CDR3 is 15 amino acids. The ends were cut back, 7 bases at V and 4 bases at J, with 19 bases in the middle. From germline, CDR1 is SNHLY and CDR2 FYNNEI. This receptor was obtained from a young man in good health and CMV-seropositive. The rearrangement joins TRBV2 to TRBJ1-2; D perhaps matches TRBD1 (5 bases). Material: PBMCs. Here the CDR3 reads CASTDGQGGSYGYTF. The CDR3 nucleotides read TGTGCCAGCACCGACGGCCAGGGAGGTTCCTATGGCTACACCTTC.